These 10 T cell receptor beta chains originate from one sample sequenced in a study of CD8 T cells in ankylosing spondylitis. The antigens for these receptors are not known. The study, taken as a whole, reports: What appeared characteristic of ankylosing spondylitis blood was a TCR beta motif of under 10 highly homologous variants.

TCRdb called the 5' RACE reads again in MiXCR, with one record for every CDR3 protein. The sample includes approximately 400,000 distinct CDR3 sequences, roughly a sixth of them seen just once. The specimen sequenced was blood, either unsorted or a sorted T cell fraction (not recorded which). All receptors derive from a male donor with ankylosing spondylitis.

The CDR3 loop is CASRAGAGLQPQHF. CDR3 sequence (DNA): TGTGCCAGCAGGGCGGGGGCAGGGCTGCAGCCCCAGCATTTT. This sequence joins TRBV12-3 or TRBV12-4 and TRBJ1-5; TRBD1 is a possible D gene (6 bases). Trimming shortened V by 6 bases and J by 7 bases, and 16 bases separated the two germline ends. The CDR3 totals 14 residues.

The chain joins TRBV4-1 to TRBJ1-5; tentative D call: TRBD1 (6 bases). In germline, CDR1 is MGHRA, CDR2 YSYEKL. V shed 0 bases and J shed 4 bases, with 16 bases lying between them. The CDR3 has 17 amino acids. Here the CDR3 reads CASSQESRQAGNQPQHF. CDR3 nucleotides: TGCGCCAGCAGCCAAGAGAGCCGACAGGCGGGGAATCAGCCCCAGCATTTT.

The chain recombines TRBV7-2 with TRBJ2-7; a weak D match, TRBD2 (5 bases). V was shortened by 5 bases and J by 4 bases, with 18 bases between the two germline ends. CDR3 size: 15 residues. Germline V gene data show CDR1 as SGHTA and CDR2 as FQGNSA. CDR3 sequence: CASSPPRGWGYEQYF. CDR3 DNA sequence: TGTGCCAGCAGCCCTCCCCGAGGGTGGGGTTACGAGCAGTACTTC.

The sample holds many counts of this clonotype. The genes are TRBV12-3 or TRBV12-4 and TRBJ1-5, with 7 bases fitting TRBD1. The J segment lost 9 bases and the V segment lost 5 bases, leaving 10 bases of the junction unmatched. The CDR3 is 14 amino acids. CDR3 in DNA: TGTGCCAGCAGTCGGGGCAGGGGGGATGGGCCCCAGCATTTT. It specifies CASSRGRGDGPQHF.

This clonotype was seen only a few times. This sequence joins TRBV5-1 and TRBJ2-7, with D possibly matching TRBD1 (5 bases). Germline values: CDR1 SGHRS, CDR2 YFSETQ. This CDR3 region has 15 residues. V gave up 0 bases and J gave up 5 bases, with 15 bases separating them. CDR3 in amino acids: CASSLGAGWGDEQYF. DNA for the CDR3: TGCGCCAGCAGCTTGGGAGCCGGCTGGGGCGACGAGCAGTACTTC.

The CDR3 is CSARDEGTDYTGELFF. The CDR3 nucleotides are TGCAGTGCTAGGGACGAGGGGACCGACTACACCGGGGAGCTGTTTTTT. The chain combines TRBV20-1 with TRBJ2-2; D is possibly TRBD1 or TRBD2 (5 bases each). Looked up from germline, CDR1 is DFQATT and CDR2 is SNEGSKA (reference sequence). This CDR3 comprises 16 residues. V lost 3 bases and J lost 3, with 17 bases in between.

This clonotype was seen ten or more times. CDR3 loop: CAISESGDRAEAFF. CDR3 nucleotides: TGTGCCATCAGTGAGTCCGGGGATAGGGCCGAAGCTTTCTTT. This rearrangement joins TRBV10-3 to TRBJ1-1; D gene uncertain. CDR3 size: 14 residues. Germline V gives CDR1 ENHRY, CDR2 SYGVKD. Trimming took 0 bases from V and 8 from J, leaving 13 bases between them.

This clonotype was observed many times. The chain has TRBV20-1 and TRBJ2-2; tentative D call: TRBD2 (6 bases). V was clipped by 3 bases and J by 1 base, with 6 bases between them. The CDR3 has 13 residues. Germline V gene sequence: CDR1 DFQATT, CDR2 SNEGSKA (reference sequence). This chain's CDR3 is CSASGGNTGELFF. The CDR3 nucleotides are TGCAGTGCTAGCGGGGGGAACACCGGGGAGCTGTTTTTT.

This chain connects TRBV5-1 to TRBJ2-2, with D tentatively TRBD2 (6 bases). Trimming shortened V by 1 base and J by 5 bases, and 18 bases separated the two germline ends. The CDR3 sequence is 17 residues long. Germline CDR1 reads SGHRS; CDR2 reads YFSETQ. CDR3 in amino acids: CASSLLGTQERTGELFF. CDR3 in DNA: TGCGCCAGCAGCTTGCTCGGGACTCAAGAAAGGACCGGGGAGCTGTTTTTT.

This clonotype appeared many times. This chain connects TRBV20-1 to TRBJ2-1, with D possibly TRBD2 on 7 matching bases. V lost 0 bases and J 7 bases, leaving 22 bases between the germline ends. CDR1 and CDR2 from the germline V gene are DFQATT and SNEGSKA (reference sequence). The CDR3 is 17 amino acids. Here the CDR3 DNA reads TGCAGTGCTAGAGACCTTCTAGGGGGAGGGCCTGGTAATGAGCAGTTCTTC. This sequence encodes CSARDLLGGGPGNEQFF.